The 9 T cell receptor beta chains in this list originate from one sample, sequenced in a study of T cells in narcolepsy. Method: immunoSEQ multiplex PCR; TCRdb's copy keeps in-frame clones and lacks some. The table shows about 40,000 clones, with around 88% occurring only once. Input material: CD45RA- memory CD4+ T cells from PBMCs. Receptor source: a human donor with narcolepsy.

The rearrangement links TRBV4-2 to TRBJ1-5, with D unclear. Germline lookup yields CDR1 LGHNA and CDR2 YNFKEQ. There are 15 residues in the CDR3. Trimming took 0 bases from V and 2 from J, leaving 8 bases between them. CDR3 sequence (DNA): TGTGCCAGCAGCCAAGACAGAATCGGCAATCAGCCCCAGCATTTT. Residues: CASSQDRIGNQPQHF.

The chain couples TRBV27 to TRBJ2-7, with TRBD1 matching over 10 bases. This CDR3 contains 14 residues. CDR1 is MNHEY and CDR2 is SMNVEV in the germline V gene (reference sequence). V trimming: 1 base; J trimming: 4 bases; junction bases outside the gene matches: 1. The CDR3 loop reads CASSLLGQGYEQYF. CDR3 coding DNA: TGTGCCAGCAGTTTATTGGGACAGGGGTACGAGCAGTACTTC.

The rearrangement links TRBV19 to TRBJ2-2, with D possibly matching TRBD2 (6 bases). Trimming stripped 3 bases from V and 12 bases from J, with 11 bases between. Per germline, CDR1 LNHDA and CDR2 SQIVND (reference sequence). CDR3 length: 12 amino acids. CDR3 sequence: CASSIGEAQLFF. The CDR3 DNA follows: TGTGCCAGTAGTATTGGGGAGGCCCAGCTGTTTTTT. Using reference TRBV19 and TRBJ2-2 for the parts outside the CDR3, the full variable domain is DGGITQSPKYLFRKEGQNVTLSCEQNLNHDAMYWYRQDPGQGLRLIYYSQIVNDFQKGDIAEGYSVSREKKESFPLTVTSAQKNPTAFYLCASSIGEAQLFFGEGSRLTVL.

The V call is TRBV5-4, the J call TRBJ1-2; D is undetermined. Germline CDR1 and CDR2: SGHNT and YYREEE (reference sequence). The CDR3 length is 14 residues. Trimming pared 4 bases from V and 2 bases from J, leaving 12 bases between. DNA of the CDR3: TGTGCCAGCAGCGGAGCGGGGAAAAACTATGGCTACACCTTC. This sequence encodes CASSGAGKNYGYTF.

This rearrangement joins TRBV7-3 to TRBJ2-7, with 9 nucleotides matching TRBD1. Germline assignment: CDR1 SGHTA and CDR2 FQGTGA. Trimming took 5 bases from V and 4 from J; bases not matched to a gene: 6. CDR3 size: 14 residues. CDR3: CASSGRDRVYEQYF. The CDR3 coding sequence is TGTGCCAGCAGCGGGCGGGACAGGGTATACGAGCAGTACTTC.

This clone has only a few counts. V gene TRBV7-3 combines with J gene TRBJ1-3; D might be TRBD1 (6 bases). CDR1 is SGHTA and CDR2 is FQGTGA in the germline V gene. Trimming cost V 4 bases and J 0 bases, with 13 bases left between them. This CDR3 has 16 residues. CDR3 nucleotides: TGTGCCAGCAGCTCTACCCCGGGACACTCTGGAAACACCATATATTTT. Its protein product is CASSSTPGHSGNTIYF.

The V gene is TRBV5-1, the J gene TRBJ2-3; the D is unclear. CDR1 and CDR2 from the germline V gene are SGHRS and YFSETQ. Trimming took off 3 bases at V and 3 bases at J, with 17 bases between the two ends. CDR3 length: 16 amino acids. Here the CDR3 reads CASSSKGSIATDTQYF. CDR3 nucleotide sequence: TGCGCCAGCAGCTCTAAGGGCAGTATCGCGACAGATACGCAGTATTTT.

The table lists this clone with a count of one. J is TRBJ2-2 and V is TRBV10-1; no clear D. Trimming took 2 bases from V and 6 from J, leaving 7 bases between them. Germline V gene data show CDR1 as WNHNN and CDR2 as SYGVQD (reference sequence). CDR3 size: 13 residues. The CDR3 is CASSERIAGELFF. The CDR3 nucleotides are TGCGCCAGCAGTGAGAGGATTGCCGGGGAGCTGTTTTTT.

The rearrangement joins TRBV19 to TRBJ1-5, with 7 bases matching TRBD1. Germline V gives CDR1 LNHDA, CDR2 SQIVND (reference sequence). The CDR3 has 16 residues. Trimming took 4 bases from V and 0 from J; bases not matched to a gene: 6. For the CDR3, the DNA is TGTGCCAGTAGTAAGGGACAGTCAAATAGCAATCAGCCCCAGCATTTT. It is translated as CASSKGQSNSNQPQHF.